This T cell receptor beta chain came from a study of blood T cell repertoires in COVID-19. Study in general: Samples taken during acute and convalescent COVID-19 were collected in the United States, Italy and Spain. Sources were T cells, B-cell-depleted T cells, or PBMCs; the material itself was cDNA or gDNA.

Germline V gene sequence: CDR1 MNHEY, CDR2 SMNVEV (reference sequence). Trimming left V 5 bases short and J 9 bases short, with 14 bases between. The CDR3 contains 13 residues. Recruits, aged roughly 18 to 89 years, lived in about two dozen US areas. As originally analysed: Amplified reference gene primers provided the basis for estimating nucleated cell counts. Repertoires were generated with immunoSEQ multiplex PCR, while TCRdb's copy carries only in-frame clones and drops some. V and J calls plus clone size are reproduced from that table; the DNA served to infer D and trimming. The repertoire holds hundreds of thousands of clones, around nine tenths seen once, with over 6% in the top ten.

This clonotype originated in a woman aged 40 to 50 who had recovered from COVID-19. The sample taken for sequencing was PBMCs or T cells enriched from blood (not recorded which). This chain uses TRBV27 with TRBJ1-5; possible D gene TRBD1, 5 bases. CDR3 loop: CASSPRGTRPQHF. In DNA form, the CDR3 reads TGTGCCAGCAGTCCTCGGGGGACGAGGCCCCAGCATTTT.